This TCR beta chain was observed in a study of blood T cell repertoires in COVID-19. Sequencing used immunoSEQ multiplex PCR; TCRdb keeps in-frame clones, though not all of them. The sample lists 130,000 to 150,000 clones, over 80% occurring once. J was trimmed by 5 bases and V by 6 bases; bases with no gene match: 10. Germline CDR1 WNHNN, CDR2 SYGVQD (reference sequence). The length of the CDR3 is 15 residues. Sequenced: PBMCs or T cells enriched from blood (not recorded which). This chain joins TRBV10-1 and TRBJ2-1, with TRBD1 matching 7 bases. The clonotype originates from a man aged 60 to 69 who had recovered from COVID-19. CDR3 sequence: CASSEGGQGDNEQFF. For the CDR3, the DNA is TGCGCCAGCAGCGAAGGGGGCCAGGGGGACAATGAGCAGTTCTTC.